A selection of T cell receptor beta chains follows, all from one sample in a study of shared clonotypes between healthy human individuals. Clones were sequenced by immunoSEQ multiplex PCR, and TCRdb holds only the in-frame ones, with some missing. The sample has 550,000 to 650,000 clones, about 96% seen once. The specimen sequenced was naive CD8+ T cells sorted from blood. The receptors come from a woman aged 25 to 45 in good health. Each CDR3 is given with its conserved first and last residue. Fields, in order: CDR3 length, V gene, J gene, CDR3 protein.

length: 12; V: TRBV29-1; J: TRBJ1-1; CDR3: CSVEVRIAEAFF
length: 15; V: TRBV14; J: TRBJ1-1; CDR3: CASSQETDLNTEAFF
length: 13; V: TRBV19; J: TRBJ2-7; CDR3: CASSASTGWEQYF
length: 15; V: TRBV28; J: TRBJ2-5; CDR3: CASSSRDVNGETQYF
length: 16; V: TRBV16; J: TRBJ1-5; CDR3: CASSQRPSDSNQPQHF
length: 15; V: TRBV5-1; J: TRBJ2-7; CDR3: CASSSPDRVIYEQYF
length: 18; V: TRBV27; J: TRBJ2-3; CDR3: CASSCPIELAGTVDTQYF
length: 14; V: TRBV4-1; J: TRBJ1-1; CDR3: CASSPEGRNTEAFF
length: 14; V: TRBV6-5; J: TRBJ2-5; CDR3: CASSYSSIGGTQYF
length: 18; V: TRBV7-9; J: TRBJ2-7; CDR3: CASSLGPRAEGLTYEQYF
length: 13; V: TRBV14; J: TRBJ1-2; CDR3: CASSQTGGYGYTF